This TCR beta chain comes out of a study of cytomegalovirus exposure and HLA in healthy donors. Study-wide background: Findings of an earlier analysis included 110 million or so unique TCR beta sequences from about 180 million T cells.

J was trimmed by 1 base and V by 4 bases; bases with no gene match: 9. CDR1 SGHAT and CDR2 FQNNGV come from the germline V gene. The CDR3 is 16 amino acids. It was with 60 Vbeta and 13 Jbeta primers that the PCR ran. TCRdb keeps only in-frame clones here, not all; method: immunoSEQ multiplex PCR. This sample has about 96,000 clones; about four fifths occur once, and the top ten carry around 3.2%. The chain joins TRBV11-2 to TRBJ2-5, with TRBD1 matching 7 bases. The TCR comes from a female donor in good health and CMV-seropositive. The sample was PBMCs. The CDR3 DNA sequence: TGTGCCAGCAGCTCTTATGGGACAGCGAGCCAAGAGACCCAGTACTTC. This gives the protein CASSSYGTASQETQYF.